The entry that follows covers one T cell receptor beta chain sequence. Antigen unknown. The data are from a study of T cell responses to AZD1222 COVID-19 vaccine. Assay: immunoSEQ multiplex PCR; the TCRdb copy retains only in-frame clones and omits some. This table holds 95,000 to 150,000 clones, roughly nine tenths found once. Findings and caveats of the study: At baseline, seropositivity was found in only a handful of AZD1222 recipients. There were mostly white British donors and more females than males, and clonal diversity was possibly underestimated.

Trimming took off 6 bases at V and 4 bases at J, with 15 bases between the two ends. The germline CDR1 and CDR2 sequences are MNHEY and SVGAGI. The CDR3 contains 14 residues. The chain is built from TRBV6-5 and TRBJ1-2; D possibly corresponds to TRBD1 (6 bases). The TCR was taken from an adult in good health. Source: peripheral blood, taken on day 0 of AZD1222 vaccination. CDR3 DNA: TGTGCCAGCAGCCCCGGGGGGCCCCCCTATGGCTACACCTTC. It is translated as CASSPGGPPYGYTF.